The clone carrying this TCR beta chain has only a few counts. Its antigen is as yet unknown. Germline CDR1 reads MNHNS; CDR2 reads SASEGT. The CDR3 has 13 residues. Trimming left V 7 bases short and J 1 base short, with 8 bases between. Some clones are missing from TCRdb's copy, which holds only in-frame ones; the method was immunoSEQ multiplex PCR. Among about 21,000 clones listed, around 89% were seen once. This sample is drawn from a study of T cells after posttransplantation cyclophosphamide. Study results and limitations: TRB clonality was highly associated with recipient CMV seropositivity and reactivation.

Controls had myeloablative marrow grafts with methotrexate and calcineurin inhibitor, sampled at 1 year. The chain couples TRBV6-1 to TRBJ1-3; D perhaps matches TRBD1 (6 bases). The sample was PBMCs, taken approximately twelve months after allogeneic stem cell transplant with calcineurin inhibitor and methotrexate. This clonotype originated in a female patient between 25 and 45 years old who received an allogeneic stem cell transplant from an unrelated donor, was CMV-positive, and had acute and chronic GVHD. The graft donor may have contributed some T cells. For the CDR3, the DNA is TGTGCCAGCACAGGGGCATCTGGAAACACCATATATTTT. It specifies CASTGASGNTIYF.